Listed below are T cell receptor beta chains from one sample, sequenced in a study of T cell repertoires in cytomegalovirus infection. One entry per CDR3 protein, called by TCRdb with MiXCR from the reads. The profile shows around 100,000 distinct CDR3 sequences, about 9.5% of them singletons. Their recognized antigens are unknown. Sequencing was carried out using PBMCs, sequenced either directly or after in vitro stimulation (not recorded which). The receptors were gathered from a human donor in good health (CMV status not recorded). Some clones in this sample may be carry-over from other donors' samples. Both conserved end residues are part of each CDR3. The D gene is left open where the match is weak. Clone size is not always given. Where it is, it says once, few, many or a class for expanded clones.

TRBV12-3/TRBV12-4	many	TRBJ2-3	-	TGTGCCAGCAGCCTGGGTTTGGGGGGCCGGACAGATACGCAGTATTTT	CASSLGLGGRTDTQYF
TRBV6-2/TRBV6-3	few	TRBJ2-2	TRBD1	TGTGCCAGCAGCCGGACAGGGGTCACCGGGGAGCTGTTTTTT	CASSRTGVTGELFF
TRBV20-1	-	TRBJ1-5	-	TGCAGTGCTAGAGATATCAGGCAGGGAGGGGATCAGCCCCAGCATTTT	CSARDIRQGGDQPQHF
TRBV6-1	many	TRBJ1-5	TRBD1	TGTGCCAGCAGTGATACCGGGACAGGACATAATCAGCCCCAGCATTTT	CASSDTGTGHNQPQHF
TRBV29-1	few	TRBJ1-2	-	TGCAGCGCCGAAGATAACTATGGCTACACCTTC	CSAEDNYGYTF
TRBV7-8	few	TRBJ2-3	-	TGTGCCAGCAGCCGGGGATCCCCCCATCCCACAGATACGCAGTATTTT	CASSRGSPHPTDTQYF
TRBV2	many	TRBJ2-6	TRBD1	TGTGCCAGCAGTGACAGGGGGAATACTGGGGCCAACGTCCTGACTTTC	CASSDRGNTGANVLTF
TRBV27	few	TRBJ2-5	TRBD2	TGTGCCAGCAGTTTAGGGACTAGCGGAAAAGAGACCCAGTACTTC	CASSLGTSGKETQYF
TRBV7-2	many	TRBJ2-1	-	TGTGCCAGCACTTACATCCCGGACGGGAGAGTGTACTACAATGAGCAGTTCTTC	CASTYIPDGRVYYNEQFF
TRBV10-3	-	TRBJ1-2	TRBD1	TGTGCCATCAGTGAACGGACAGGGGCACACTATGGCTACACCTTC	CAISERTGAHYGYTF
TRBV11-2	many	TRBJ1-1	-	TGTGCCAGCAGCCCCCGGAAGTTAACGAACACTGAAGCTTTCTTT	CASSPRKLTNTEAFF
TRBV20-1	many	TRBJ1-2	-	TGCAGTGCTAGTAGTCAGGACCGAAATTCGGGGGATGGCTACACCTTC	CSASSQDRNSGDGYTF
TRBV29-1	few	TRBJ2-1	-	TGCAGCGTTGCGCCTCTGAATGAGCAGTTCTTC	CSVAPLNEQFF
TRBV7-2	many	TRBJ2-1	-	TGTGCCAGCAGCTTAGACCAGGCTCACAATGAGCAGTTCTTC	CASSLDQAHNEQFF
TRBV6-1	many	TRBJ2-6	-	TGTGCCAGCGGCGCTCCAGGGGCCAACGTCCTGACTTTC	CASGAPGANVLTF
TRBV19	-	TRBJ2-7	-	TGTGCCAGTAGCGACAGATTCTCCTACGAGCAGTACTTC	CASSDRFSYEQYF
TRBV7-2	many	TRBJ2-3	-	TGTGCCAGCAGCTTAGCGCGTTCCGGCGGCGATACGCAGTATTTT	CASSLARSGGDTQYF
TRBV7-2	many	TRBJ2-5	TRBD2	TGTGCCAGCAGCCTTGTCGCGGGAGGGAGGGGGACCCAGTACTTC	CASSLVAGGRGTQYF
TRBV14	few	TRBJ1-2	-	TGTGCCAGCAGCCAAGATGTGGAGTATGGCTACACCTTC	CASSQDVEYGYTF
TRBV13	many	TRBJ2-7	TRBD2	TGTGCCAGCAGCTTAAAGCGGGGCTCCTACGAGCAGTACTTC	CASSLKRGSYEQYF
TRBV5-6	many	TRBJ2-5	-	TGTGCCAGCAGCTTCGATCGGGTCCCGAGGCGGAGGGAGACCCAGTACTTC	CASSFDRVPRRRETQYF
TRBV12-3/TRBV12-4	many	TRBJ2-3	-	TGTGCCAGCAGTCCGGGGACTCCGCCGAATACGCAGTATTTT	CASSPGTPPNTQYF
TRBV12-3/TRBV12-4	many	TRBJ1-4	-	TGTGCCAGCACCGCGGGGGGGAGTGAAAAACTGTTTTTT	CASTAGGSEKLFF
TRBV7-2	-	TRBJ2-2	TRBD2	TGTGCCAGCAGCCCTTCTAGCGGAGGCACCGGGGAGCTGTTTTTT	CASSPSSGGTGELFF
TRBV27	many	TRBJ1-4	-	TGTGCCAGCAGTTTCACAGCCTCGGGTGAAAAACTGTTTTTT	CASSFTASGEKLFF
TRBV29-1	-	TRBJ2-3	-	TGCAGCGTTGATCCTACCACAGATACGCAGTATTTT	CSVDPTTDTQYF
TRBV7-9	few	TRBJ1-1	TRBD1	TGTGCCAGCAGCCCCGCCGGACAGGGGGAACGAGCTTTCTTT	CASSPAGQGERAFF
TRBV12-3/TRBV12-4	few	TRBJ2-2	-	TGTGCCAGCAGTCCCCCGGGGCGCACCGGGGAGCTGTTTTTT	CASSPPGRTGELFF
TRBV18	many	TRBJ2-3	TRBD2	TGTGCCAGCTCACCACCGAATCTGCGGGAGGGCCGCGATACGCAGTATTTT	CASSPPNLREGRDTQYF
TRBV20-1	few	TRBJ2-5	TRBD2	TGCAGTGCTAGAGATCGGACTAGCGGGAGCCAAGAGACCCAGTACTTC	CSARDRTSGSQETQYF
TRBV29-1	few	TRBJ1-2	-	TGCAGCGTTTATGGGGGCAACTATGGCTACACCTTC	CSVYGGNYGYTF
TRBV6-8	-	TRBJ1-3	-	TGTGCCAGCCCCACCGGGGGGCTGAGAAACACCATATATTTT	CASPTGGLRNTIYF
TRBV10-3	many	TRBJ2-3	-	TGTGCCATCAGTGACACACGAGGCCCAGGCACAGATACGCAGTATTTT	CAISDTRGPGTDTQYF
TRBV7-9	many	TRBJ2-1	-	TGTGCCAGCAGCTCCAGGCGCTATAGTGAGCAGTTCTTC	CASSSRRYSEQFF
TRBV24-1	few	TRBJ2-3	TRBD1	TGTGCCACCAGCGACAGGGTGACAGATACGCAGTATTTT	CATSDRVTDTQYF
TRBV3-1	-	TRBJ2-7	-	TGTGCCAGCAGCCCAGACTCCCCAGGTGGCTACGAGCAGTACTTC	CASSPDSPGGYEQYF
TRBV29-1	few	TRBJ1-4	-	TGCAGCTCGAAGGTTAATGAAAAACTGTTTTTT	CSSKVNEKLFF
TRBV20-1	many	TRBJ2-1	TRBD2	TGCAGTGCTTCGGGACTAGCGGGAGGGATCTGGAATGAGCAGTTCTTC	CSASGLAGGIWNEQFF
TRBV11-2	few	TRBJ2-3	TRBD2	TGTGCCAGCAGCCCGCGACTAGCGGGAAGAGATACGCAGTATTTT	CASSPRLAGRDTQYF
TRBV19	-	TRBJ2-7	TRBD2	TGTGCCAGTAGACAGCGGGACCCTCAAGTCCACGAGCAGTACTTC	CASRQRDPQVHEQYF
TRBV29-1	many	TRBJ1-5	-	TGCAGCGTTGCCGCGGATTATAGCAATCAGCCCCAGCATTTT	CSVAADYSNQPQHF
TRBV11-3	-	TRBJ1-2	TRBD1	TGTGCCAGCAGCTCGGGGACAGGGTTATATGGCTACACCTTC	CASSSGTGLYGYTF
TRBV20-1	many	TRBJ2-3	-	TGCAGTGCTAGCGCTCCCCTCCAGGCGGATACGCAGTATTTT	CSASAPLQADTQYF
TRBV7-2	many	TRBJ2-1	-	TGTGCCAGCAGCTTAGATCGCGGAACCTACAATGAGCAGTTCTTC	CASSLDRGTYNEQFF
TRBV15	-	TRBJ2-1	TRBD2	TGTGCCACCAGAGCCATAAGGACTAGCGGGAGATGGCAGCAGTTCTTC	CATRAIRTSGRWQQFF
TRBV5-8	-	TRBJ1-5	-	TGTGCCAGCAGCTTGTTCTTGGGCGGGGCTCAGCCCCAGCATTTT	CASSLFLGGAQPQHF
TRBV29-1	many	TRBJ2-2	-	TGCAGCGCCGCGACTAGTAATCACGGGGAGCTGTTTTTT	CSAATSNHGELFF
TRBV12-3/TRBV12-4	-	TRBJ1-1	-	TGTGCCAGCACCCCCGACGGTGGGGACACTGAATCTTTCTTT	CASTPDGGDTESFF
TRBV10-3	-	TRBJ1-1	-	TGTGCCATCAGGCCCGGACCGAACACTGAAGCTTTCTTT	CAIRPGPNTEAFF
TRBV24-1	few	TRBJ2-3	-	TGTGCCACCAGTACAGGGACGGGAGATACGCAGTATTTT	CATSTGTGDTQYF
TRBV6-1	many	TRBJ1-1	-	TGTGCCAGCAGGGAGCCCAGGTCACGGAACACTGAAGCTTTCTTT	CASREPRSRNTEAFF
TRBV27	few	TRBJ1-1	-	TGTGCCATCGAAGCTGTAGGCACCAGGCGGGGTGAAGCTTTCTTT	CAIEAVGTRRGEAFF
TRBV19	few	TRBJ1-4	-	TGTGCCAGTAGTATCTTACATGCAACTAATGAAAAACTGTTTTTT	CASSILHATNEKLFF